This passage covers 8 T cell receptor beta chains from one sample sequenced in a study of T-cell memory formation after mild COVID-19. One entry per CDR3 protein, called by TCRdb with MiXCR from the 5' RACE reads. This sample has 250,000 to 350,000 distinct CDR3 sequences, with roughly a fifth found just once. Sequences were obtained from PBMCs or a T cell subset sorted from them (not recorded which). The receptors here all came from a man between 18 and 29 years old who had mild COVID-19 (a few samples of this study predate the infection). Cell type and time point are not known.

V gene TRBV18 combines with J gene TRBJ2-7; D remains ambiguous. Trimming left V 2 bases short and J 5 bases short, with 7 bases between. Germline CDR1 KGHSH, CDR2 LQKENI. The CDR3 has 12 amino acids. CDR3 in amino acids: CASSPVNHEQYF. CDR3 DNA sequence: TGTGCCAGCTCACCAGTAAACCACGAGCAGTACTTC.

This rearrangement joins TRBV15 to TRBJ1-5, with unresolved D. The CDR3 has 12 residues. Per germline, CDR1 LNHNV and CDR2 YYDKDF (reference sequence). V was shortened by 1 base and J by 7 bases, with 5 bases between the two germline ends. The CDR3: CATSRVGQPQHF. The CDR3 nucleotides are TGTGCCACCAGCAGAGTTGGGCAGCCCCAGCATTTT.

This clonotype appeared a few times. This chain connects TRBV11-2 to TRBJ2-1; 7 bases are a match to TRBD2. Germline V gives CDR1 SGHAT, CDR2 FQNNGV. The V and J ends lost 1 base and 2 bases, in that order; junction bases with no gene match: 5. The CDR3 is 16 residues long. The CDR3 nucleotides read TGTGCCAGCAGCTTAGTGAGACTAGCTACCTACAATGAGCAGTTCTTC. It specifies CASSLVRLATYNEQFF.

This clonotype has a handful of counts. The DNA for the CDR3 is TGCGCCAGCAGCTTGGCCGGACTCACTAGCACAGATACGCAGTATTTT. Translated: CASSLAGLTSTDTQYF. This sequence joins TRBV5-1 and TRBJ2-3; D is perhaps TRBD2 (5 bases). The CDR3 spans 16 residues. Germline V gene sequence: CDR1 SGHRS, CDR2 YFSETQ. V lost 0 bases to trimming and J lost 0 bases, with 11 bases between them.

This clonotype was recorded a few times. DNA of the CDR3: TGCGCCAGCATTTACGAGCAGTACTTC. Its translation is CASIYEQYF. This chain links TRBV5-1 with TRBJ2-7; D gene uncertain. CDR1 is SGHRS and CDR2 is YFSETQ in the germline V gene. The CDR3 length is 9 residues. V lost 6 bases and J 4 bases, leaving 2 bases between the germline ends.

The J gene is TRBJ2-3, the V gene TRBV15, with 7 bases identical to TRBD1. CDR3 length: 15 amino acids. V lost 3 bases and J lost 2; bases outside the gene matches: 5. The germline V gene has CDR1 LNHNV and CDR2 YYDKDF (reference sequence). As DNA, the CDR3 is TGTGCCACCAGCAGGGGGGACAGCTCCACAGATACGCAGTATTTT. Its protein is CATSRGDSSTDTQYF. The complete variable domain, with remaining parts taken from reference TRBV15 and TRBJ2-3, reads DAMVIQNPRYQVTQFGKPVTLSCSQTLNHNVMYWYQQKSSQAPKLLFHYYDKDFNNEADTPDNFQSRRPNTSFCFLDIRSPGLGDTAMYLCATSRGDSSTDTQYFGPGTRLTVL.

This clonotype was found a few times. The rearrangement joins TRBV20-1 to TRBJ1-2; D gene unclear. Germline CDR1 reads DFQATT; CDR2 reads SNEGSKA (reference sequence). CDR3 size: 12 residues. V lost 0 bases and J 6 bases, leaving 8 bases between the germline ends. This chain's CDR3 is CSARDLVNGYTF. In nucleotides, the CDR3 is TGCAGTGCTAGAGATTTGGTTAATGGCTACACCTTC.

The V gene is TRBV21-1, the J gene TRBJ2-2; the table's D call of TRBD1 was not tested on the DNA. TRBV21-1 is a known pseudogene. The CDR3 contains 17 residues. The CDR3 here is CASSKKQGARDTGELFF. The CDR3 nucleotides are TGTGCCAGCAGCAAAAAACAGGGGGCAAGGGACACCGGGGAGCTGTTTTTT.